The 30 T cell receptor beta chains below were found in one sample sequenced in a study of blood T cell repertoires in COVID-19. The table came from immunoSEQ multiplex PCR; TCRdb's copy has only in-frame clones and leaves some out. The sample lists hundreds of thousands of clones, 86% occurring once. Sequenced: peripheral blood. These receptors were collected from a woman in her twenties or thirties with active or convalescent COVID-19.

This chain links TRBV19 with TRBJ2-3; the D gene is possibly TRBD1 (5 bases). Between the trimmed V and J ends, which lost 1 base and 7 bases, there was a span of 12 bases. In germline, CDR1 is LNHDA, CDR2 SQIVND (reference sequence). CDR3 length equals 14 residues. The CDR3 reads CASSIGQGLNTQYF. CDR3 bases: TGTGCCAGTAGTATAGGGCAGGGTTTAAATACGCAGTATTTT.

The chain carries TRBV10-3 and TRBJ2-7; 7 positions match TRBD2. The CDR3 is made up of 13 amino acids. V was clipped by 7 bases and J by 3 bases; unmatched bases: 6. Germline V gives CDR1 ENHRY, CDR2 SYGVKD. CDR3 DNA: TGTGCCATCAAGGCGGGGGATCACTACGAGCAGTACTTC. It translates to CAIKAGDHYEQYF.

This chain joins TRBV5-8 and TRBJ1-5; tentative D call: TRBD1 (6 bases). CDR1 is SGHTS, CDR2 YDEGEE, per germline. The CDR3 covers 13 residues. The V gene lost 7 bases and the J gene lost 5 bases, with 13 bases spanning the gap. The CDR3 bases are TGTGCCAGCCAACAGGGCGCAGATCAGCCCCAGCATTTT. It specifies CASQQGADQPQHF.

V is TRBV12-3 or TRBV12-4 and J is TRBJ2-7; D possibly corresponds to TRBD2 (5 bases). Trimming took off 5 bases at V and 2 bases at J, with 7 bases between the two ends. The CDR3 length is 12 residues. This CDR3 is CASSPGTYEQYF. The CDR3 DNA follows: TGTGCCAGCAGTCCCGGGACCTACGAGCAGTACTTC.

The chain joins TRBV27 to TRBJ2-7; TRBD1 aligns across 11 bases. The length of the CDR3 is 15 residues. V was pared by 2 bases and J by 3 bases, with 3 bases of the junction left unmatched. CDR1 is MNHEY and CDR2 is SMNVEV in the germline V gene (reference sequence). CDR3 protein: CASSLKGTGGYEQYF. The CDR3 DNA sequence: TGTGCCAGCAGTTTAAAAGGGACAGGGGGCTACGAGCAGTACTTC.

The chain carries TRBV10-2 and TRBJ2-3, with 7 bases matching TRBD2. This CDR3 has 15 amino acids. The junction had 6 bases not matched to a gene; V was cut back by 6 bases and J by 0 bases. The germline gives CDR1 WSHSY, CDR2 SAAADI. The DNA for the CDR3 is TGCGCCAGCAGGTCAGCGGGGCCAAGCACAGATACGCAGTATTTT. The encoded protein is CASRSAGPSTDTQYF.

This chain uses TRBV5-1 with TRBJ2-3; TRBD2 is a possible D gene (5 bases). This CDR3 is 14 amino acids long. Trimming removed 5 bases at V and 6 bases at J, with 16 bases between. The germline CDR1 and CDR2 sequences are SGHRS and YFSETQ. The CDR3 region has the DNA TGCGCCAGCAGTCTAGACGGGGAGACCGATACGCAGTATTTT. The encoded protein is CASSLDGETDTQYF.

This rearrangement joins TRBV10-3 to TRBJ2-3; 11 bases are shared with TRBD2. This CDR3 spans 15 amino acids. V lost 4 bases to trimming and J lost 5 bases; unmatched junction nucleotides: 5. Germline CDR1 and CDR2: ENHRY and SYGVKD. This chain's CDR3 is CAISGSGTSGDTQYF. In DNA, the CDR3 is TGTGCCATCAGTGGTTCCGGGACTAGCGGAGATACGCAGTATTTT.

This clone occurred once. This chain connects TRBV28 to TRBJ1-2; 7 bases agree with TRBD1. Germline V CDR1 and CDR2: MDHEN, SYDVKM. CDR3 length: 13 amino acids. V was clipped by 3 bases and J by 8 bases; unmatched bases: 6. CDR3 nucleotides: TGTGCCAGCAGTTTGACAGGGCTGCGGGGCTACACCTTC. This sequence encodes CASSLTGLRGYTF.

The gene calls are TRBV4-1 and TRBJ2-5; 14 nucleotides align to TRBD2. The ends lost 1 base at V and 2 bases at J; junction bases unmatched: 6. The CDR3 sequence is 18 residues long. Germline loops: CDR1 MGHRA, CDR2 YSYEKL. The CDR3 DNA reads as TGCGCCAGCAGCCAAGGGACTAGCGGGGGGTCCACACAAGAGACCCAGTACTTC. Translating gives CASSQGTSGGSTQETQYF.

The chain is built from TRBV29-1 and TRBJ2-2; TRBD1 matches at 9 bases. Germline CDR1 is SQVTM and CDR2 is ANQGSEA. The CDR3 runs 15 residues. J lost 3 bases, V lost 7 bases, and 9 bases had no gene match. The chain's CDR3 is CSAPGTGSYTGELFF. For the CDR3, the DNA is TGCAGCGCCCCCGGGACAGGGTCATACACCGGGGAGCTGTTTTTT.

The V and J genes are TRBV2 and TRBJ1-1, with 9 bases fitting TRBD1. There are 13 residues in the CDR3. Germline CDR1 reads SNHLY; CDR2 reads FYNNEI. Trimming cost V 1 base and J 7 bases; bases outside gene matches: 1. CDR3: CASSEGTGVEAFF. CDR3 coding DNA: TGTGCCAGCAGTGAAGGGACAGGGGTTGAAGCTTTCTTT.

This sequence joins TRBV3-1 (or the pseudogene TRBV3-2) and TRBJ2-1; D is possibly TRBD1 (6 bases). From germline, CDR1 is LGHDT and CDR2 YNNKEL (reference sequence). The CDR3 loop spans 15 amino acids. V was clipped by 4 bases and J by 5 bases, with 15 bases between them. CDR3 residues: CASSLPTGWDNEQFF. CDR3 sequence (DNA): TGTGCCAGCAGCCTACCTACAGGGTGGGACAATGAGCAGTTCTTC.

The chain recombines TRBV2 with TRBJ1-1; no reliable D call. This CDR3 is 11 amino acids long. V was clipped by 5 bases and J by 10 bases, with 11 bases between them. Looked up from germline, CDR1 is SNHLY and CDR2 is FYNNEI. Written as DNA, the CDR3 is TGTGCCAGCAGTATGACACCGGCAGCTTTCTTT. Encoded protein: CASSMTPAAFF.

V usage is TRBV29-1 and J usage is TRBJ1-1; TRBD1 agrees at 11 bases. The CDR3 extends over 15 amino acids. The trim removed 5 bases at V and 4 bases at J, leaving 9 bases unmatched. Germline V CDR1 and CDR2: SQVTM, ANQGSEA. The DNA of the CDR3 is TGCAGCGTTCACCCTCCCGGGACAGGGGGCACTGAAGCTTTCTTT. This translates into CSVHPPGTGGTEAFF.

The rearrangement uses TRBV3-1 (or the pseudogene TRBV3-2) and TRBJ2-1; D is unresolved. The germline V gene has CDR1 LGHDT and CDR2 YNNKEL (reference sequence). The CDR3 is 13 residues long. Trimming cost V 5 bases and J 3 bases, with 8 bases left between them. The CDR3 coding sequence is TGTGCCAGCAGCTCCCCGCGCTACAATGAGCAGTTCTTC. It is translated as CASSSPRYNEQFF.

The chain uses TRBV5-4 and TRBJ1-6; D is uncertain. Germline CDR1 is SGHNT and CDR2 is YYREEE (reference sequence). V shed 6 bases and J shed 0 bases, with 10 bases lying between them. The CDR3 loop spans 15 amino acids. CDR3 nucleotides: TGTGCCAGCACGACGGAGAGCTCCTATAATTCACCCCTCCACTTT. Translated: CASTTESSYNSPLHF.

This clone was seen once. The genes are TRBV21-1 and TRBJ2-7; the DNA was not compared with TRBD2, the D call given in the table. TRBV21-1 represents a pseudogene. The CDR3 extends over 14 amino acids. CDR3 sequence reads: CASSKSSGRREQYF. The CDR3 DNA sequence: TGTGCCAGCAGCAAGTCTAGCGGGAGAAGGGAGCAGTACTTC.

The chain links TRBV2 to TRBJ1-3; D unresolved. This CDR3 is 18 amino acids long. Trimming removed 2 bases from V and 0 bases from J, with 17 bases in between. CDR1 and CDR2 from the germline V gene are SNHLY and FYNNEI. CDR3: CASSETTLTASSGNTIYF. The CDR3 nucleotides are TGTGCCAGCAGTGAAACTACGCTGACGGCGAGCTCTGGAAACACCATATATTTT.

The chain carries TRBV5-4 and TRBJ2-1; TRBD1 aligns across 11 bases. With V trimmed by 4 bases and J by 4 bases, 4 bases remained unmatched. Germline-derived CDR1 and CDR2 are SGHNT and YYREEE (reference sequence). The CDR3 runs 15 residues. The CDR3 protein is CASSHRDRGYNEQFF. CDR3 nucleotides: TGTGCCAGCAGCCACCGGGACAGGGGGTACAATGAGCAGTTCTTC.

The chain is built from TRBV7-6 and TRBJ1-3; 8 nucleotides line up with TRBD1. Trimming at V came to 5 bases and at J to 4 bases, leaving 7 bases not matched to a gene. The V gene's germline CDR1 is SGHVS and CDR2 FNYEAQ. CDR3 length equals 15 residues. Here the CDR3 reads CASSAGQGLGNTIYF. As DNA, the CDR3 is TGTGCCAGCAGCGCCGGACAGGGACTAGGAAACACCATATATTTT. Variable domain in full (rest from reference TRBV7-6 and TRBJ1-3): GAGVSQSPRYKVTKRGQDVALRCDPISGHVSLYWYRQALGQGPEFLTYFNYEAQQDKSGLPNDRFSAERPEGSISTLTIQRTEQRDSAMYRCASSAGQGLGNTIYFGEGSWLTVV.

This sequence joins TRBV5-6 and TRBJ1-2, with 7 bases lining up with TRBD1. The germline gives CDR1 SGHDT, CDR2 YYEEEE. The CDR3 is made up of 15 amino acids. J was trimmed by 5 bases and V by 4 bases; bases with no gene match: 11. CDR3 sequence reads: CASSPKGQDRYGYTF. In DNA, the CDR3 is TGTGCCAGCAGCCCAAAAGGACAGGATCGATATGGCTACACCTTC.

This sequence joins TRBV12-1 and TRBJ2-7; the D call of TRBD1 is as the table states it, not checked on the DNA. TRBV12-1 is an annotated pseudogene. This CDR3 is 16 amino acids long. The CDR3 DNA reads TGTGCCAGCAGCTGGGTCCTTCAGGGGTCTCCCTACGAGCAGTACTTC. Translated: CASSWVLQGSPYEQYF.

The chain combines TRBV12-3 or TRBV12-4 with TRBJ2-7; a possible D gene is TRBD1 (6 bases). The CDR3 is 12 residues long. Trimming removed 3 bases at V and 6 bases at J, with 9 bases between. The CDR3 sequence: CASSFTGFEQYF. Here the CDR3 DNA reads TGTGCCAGCAGTTTTACAGGGTTCGAGCAGTACTTC.

V and J are TRBV11-2 and TRBJ1-2, with D possibly matching TRBD1 (6 bases). CDR1 is SGHAT and CDR2 is FQNNGV in the germline V gene. Trimming took 5 bases from V and 4 from J, leaving 14 bases between them. This CDR3 is built from 14 residues. The DNA for the CDR3 is TGTGCCAGCAGCCCAGACCAGGGGCCCTATGGCTACACCTTC. Residues: CASSPDQGPYGYTF.

The CDR3 coding sequence is TGTGCCAGCAGCTCGGGACTAGCGGGGGCGCCTGTGCAGTATTTT. Protein sequence: CASSSGLAGAPVQYF. The rearrangement joins TRBV3-1 (or the pseudogene TRBV3-2) to TRBJ2-3, with 14 bases identical to TRBD2. V shed 5 bases and J 11 bases; nucleotides not matched to a gene: 9. Germline V lookup: CDR1 LGHDT, CDR2 YNNKEL (reference sequence). The CDR3 spans 15 residues.

V usage is TRBV27 and J usage is TRBJ1-4, with 9 bases aligning to TRBD1. The CDR3 length is 15 residues. Unmatched junction bases numbered 7, after V lost 5 bases and J lost 6 bases. CDR1 and CDR2 from the germline V gene are MNHEY and SMNVEV (reference sequence). CDR3 amino acids: CASSNRTGVYEKLFF. The CDR3 DNA reads as TGTGCCAGCAGTAACAGGACAGGGGTATATGAAAAACTGTTTTTT.

The table lists this clone with a count of one. The DNA of the CDR3 is TGTGCCAGCAGCCTCGGGGTAGCGGATTACAATGAGCAGTTCTTC. Protein product: CASSLGVADYNEQFF. The rearrangement links TRBV7-9 to TRBJ2-1; D is possibly TRBD2 (6 bases). The V gene's germline CDR1 is SEHNR and CDR2 FQNEAQ (reference sequence). V gave up 5 bases and J gave up 4 bases, with 15 bases separating them. The CDR3 extends over 15 amino acids.

Here the CDR3 reads CASSPGTSGSTGELFF. CDR3 coding DNA: TGCGCCAGCAGCCCCGGGACTAGCGGGAGCACCGGGGAGCTGTTTTTT. This rearrangement joins TRBV5-1 to TRBJ2-2, with 14 bases lining up with TRBD2. The germline V gene encodes CDR1 SGHRS and CDR2 YFSETQ. J was trimmed by 4 bases and V by 4 bases; bases with no gene match: 3. CDR3 length: 16 residues. The entire variable domain, with the rest obtained from reference TRBV5-1 and TRBJ2-2, is as follows: KAGVTQTPRYLIKTRGQQVTLSCSPISGHRSVSWYQQTPGQGLQFLFEYFSETQRNKGNFPGRFSGRQFSNSRSEMNVSTLELGDSALYLCASSPGTSGSTGELFFGEGSRLTVL.

There are a few counts of this clone. The V gene is TRBV5-4, the J gene TRBJ1-1, with 7 bases fitting TRBD1. Germline V gene data show CDR1 as SGHNT and CDR2 as YYREEE (reference sequence). The CDR3 has 14 amino acids. V was pared by 0 bases and J by 6 bases, with 5 bases of the junction left unmatched. The CDR3 coding sequence is TGTGCCAGCAGCTTGGAACAGGGGCTATCTGAAGCTTTCTTT. This sequence encodes CASSLEQGLSEAFF.